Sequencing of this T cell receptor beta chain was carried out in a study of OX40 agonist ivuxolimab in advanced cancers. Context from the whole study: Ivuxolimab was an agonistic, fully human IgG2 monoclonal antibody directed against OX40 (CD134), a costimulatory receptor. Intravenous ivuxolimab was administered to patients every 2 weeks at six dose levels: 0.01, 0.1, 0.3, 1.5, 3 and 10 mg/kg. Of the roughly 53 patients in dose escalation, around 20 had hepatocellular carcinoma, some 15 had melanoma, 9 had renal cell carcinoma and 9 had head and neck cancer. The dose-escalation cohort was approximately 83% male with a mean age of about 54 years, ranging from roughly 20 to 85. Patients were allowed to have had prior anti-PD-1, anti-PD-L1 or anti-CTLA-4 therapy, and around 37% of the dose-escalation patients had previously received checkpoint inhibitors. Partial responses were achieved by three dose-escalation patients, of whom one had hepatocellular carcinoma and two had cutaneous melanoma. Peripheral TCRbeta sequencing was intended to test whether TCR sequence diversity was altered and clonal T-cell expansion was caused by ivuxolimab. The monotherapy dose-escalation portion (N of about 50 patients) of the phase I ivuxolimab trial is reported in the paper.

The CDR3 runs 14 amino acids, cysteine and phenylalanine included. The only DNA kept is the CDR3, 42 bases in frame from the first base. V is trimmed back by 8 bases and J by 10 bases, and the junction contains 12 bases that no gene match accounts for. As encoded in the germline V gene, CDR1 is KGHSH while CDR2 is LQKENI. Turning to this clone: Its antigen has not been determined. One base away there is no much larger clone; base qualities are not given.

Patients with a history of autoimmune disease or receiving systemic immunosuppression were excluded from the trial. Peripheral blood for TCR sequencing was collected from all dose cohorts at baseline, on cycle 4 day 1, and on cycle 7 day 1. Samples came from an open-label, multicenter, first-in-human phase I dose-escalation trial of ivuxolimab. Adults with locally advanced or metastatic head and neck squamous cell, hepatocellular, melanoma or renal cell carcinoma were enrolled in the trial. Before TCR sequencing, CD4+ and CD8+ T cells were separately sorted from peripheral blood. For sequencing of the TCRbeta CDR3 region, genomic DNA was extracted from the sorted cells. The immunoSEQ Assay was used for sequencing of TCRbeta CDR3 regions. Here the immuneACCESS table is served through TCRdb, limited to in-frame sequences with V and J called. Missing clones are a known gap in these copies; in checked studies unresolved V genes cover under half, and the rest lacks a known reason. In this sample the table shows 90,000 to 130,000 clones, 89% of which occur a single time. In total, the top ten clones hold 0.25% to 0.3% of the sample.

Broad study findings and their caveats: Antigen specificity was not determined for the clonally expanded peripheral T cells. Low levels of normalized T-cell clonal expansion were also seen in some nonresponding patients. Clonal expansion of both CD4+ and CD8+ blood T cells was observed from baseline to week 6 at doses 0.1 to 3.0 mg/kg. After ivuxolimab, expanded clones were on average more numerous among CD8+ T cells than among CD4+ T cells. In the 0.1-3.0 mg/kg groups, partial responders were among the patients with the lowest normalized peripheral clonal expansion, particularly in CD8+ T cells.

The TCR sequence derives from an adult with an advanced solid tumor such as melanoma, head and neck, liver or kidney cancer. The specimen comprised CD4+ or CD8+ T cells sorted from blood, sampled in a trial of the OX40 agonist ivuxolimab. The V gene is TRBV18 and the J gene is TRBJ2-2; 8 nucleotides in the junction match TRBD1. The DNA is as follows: TGTGCCAGCACATGGACAGGGACGCACACGGAGCTGTTTTTT. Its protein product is CASTWTGTHTELFF. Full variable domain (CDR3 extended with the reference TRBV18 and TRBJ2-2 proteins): NAGVMQNPRHLVRRRGQEARLRCSPMKGHSHVYWYRQLPEEGLKFMVYLQKENIIDESGMPKERFSAEFPKEGPSILRIQQVVRGDSAAYFCASTWTGTHTELFFGEGSRLTVL.